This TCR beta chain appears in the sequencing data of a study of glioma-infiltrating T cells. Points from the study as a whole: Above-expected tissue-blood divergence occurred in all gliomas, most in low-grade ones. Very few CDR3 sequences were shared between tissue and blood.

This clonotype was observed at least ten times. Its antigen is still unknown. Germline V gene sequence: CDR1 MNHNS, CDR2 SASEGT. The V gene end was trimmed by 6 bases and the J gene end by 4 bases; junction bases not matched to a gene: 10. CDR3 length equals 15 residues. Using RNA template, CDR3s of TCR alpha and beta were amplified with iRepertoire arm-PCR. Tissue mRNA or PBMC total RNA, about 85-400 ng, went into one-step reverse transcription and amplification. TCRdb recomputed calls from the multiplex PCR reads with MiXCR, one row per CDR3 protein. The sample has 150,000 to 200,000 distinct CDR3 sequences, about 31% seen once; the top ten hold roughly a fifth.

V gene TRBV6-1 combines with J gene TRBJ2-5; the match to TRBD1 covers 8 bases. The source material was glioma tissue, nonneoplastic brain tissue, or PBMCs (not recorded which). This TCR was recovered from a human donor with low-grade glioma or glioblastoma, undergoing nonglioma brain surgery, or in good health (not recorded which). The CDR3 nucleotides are TGTGCCAGCAGACTTGTTGGGACAGGACCAGAGACCCAGTACTTC. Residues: CASRLVGTGPETQYF.